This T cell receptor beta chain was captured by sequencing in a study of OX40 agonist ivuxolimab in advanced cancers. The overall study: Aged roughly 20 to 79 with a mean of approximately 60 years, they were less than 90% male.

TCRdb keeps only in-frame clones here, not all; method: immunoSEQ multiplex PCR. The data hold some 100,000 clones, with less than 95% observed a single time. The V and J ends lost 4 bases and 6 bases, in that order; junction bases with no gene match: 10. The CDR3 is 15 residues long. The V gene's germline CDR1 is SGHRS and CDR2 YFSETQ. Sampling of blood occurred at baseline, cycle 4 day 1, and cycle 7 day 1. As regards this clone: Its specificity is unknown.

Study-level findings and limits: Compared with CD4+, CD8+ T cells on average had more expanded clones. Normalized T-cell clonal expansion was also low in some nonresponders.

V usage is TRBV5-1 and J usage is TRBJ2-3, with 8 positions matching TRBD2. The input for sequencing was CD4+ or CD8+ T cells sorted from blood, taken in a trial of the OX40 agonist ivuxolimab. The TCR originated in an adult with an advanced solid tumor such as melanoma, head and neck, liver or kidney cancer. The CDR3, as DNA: TGCGCCAGCAGCCCCCGGGCGGGAGGTTCCGATACGCAGTATTTT. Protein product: CASSPRAGGSDTQYF.